This T cell receptor beta chain was captured by sequencing in a study of T cells after yellow fever vaccination. This clonotype was observed many times. TCRdb processed the 5' RACE reads anew with MiXCR; each CDR3 protein has one entry. Of 500,000 to 650,000 distinct CDR3 sequences in the sample, around an eighth were seen once. Germline CDR1 SGHDT, CDR2 YYEEEE. V shed 1 base and J 10 bases; nucleotides not matched to a gene: 1. The CDR3 totals 13 residues. Specimen: PBMCs, collected on the day of the yellow fever booster vaccination. The chain joins TRBV5-6 to TRBJ2-1, with 11 bases lining up with TRBD2. The TCR sequence derives from a man aged 30 to 45 who received the YFV17D yellow fever vaccine. This CDR3 reads CASSLTSGREQFF. CDR3 in DNA: TGTGCCAGCAGCTTGACTAGCGGGAGAGAGCAGTTCTTC.